The rows below give T cell receptor beta chains drawn from one sample of a study of tumor-infiltrating lymphocytes in primary liver carcinoma. TCRdb called the multiplex PCR reads again in MiXCR, with one record for every CDR3 protein. Of nearly 200,000 distinct CDR3 sequences detected, around 60% appear once; the ten largest clones hold approximately 6.6%. Sequencing was done on a sample of peripheral blood. All receptors come from a woman in her fifties or sixties with primary liver carcinoma and hepatitis B virus infection. Both conserved end residues are part of each CDR3. The D gene is left open where the match is weak. Clone size is given for some rows only: seen once, a few or many times, or a class if the clone is expanded.

j_call d_call clone_size v_call cdr3_nt cdr3_aa
TRBJ1-1 NA many TRBV11-2 TGTGCCAGCAGCTTATCCCCCAACACTGAAGCTTTCTTT CASSLSPNTEAFF
TRBJ1-2 TRBD1 many TRBV4-1 TGCGCCAGCAGCACGCCCGTCGACAGGGCTGGGGGCTACACCTTC CASSTPVDRAGGYTF
TRBJ2-7 TRBD2 NA TRBV20-1 TGCAGTGCTCCCACCGGGACTAGTTTCGAGCAGTACTTT CSAPTGTSFEQYF
TRBJ1-1 NA NA TRBV11-2 TGTGCCAGAAGGTTCAGGGTTACTAACATTGAAGCTTTCTTT CARRFRVTNIEAFF
TRBJ2-2 NA NA TRBV6-6 TGTGCCAGCAGTTACTCGAAAAGTCGTATCGGGCGAGCAAACACCGGGGAGCTGTTTTTT CASSYSKSRIGRANTGELFF
TRBJ1-5 TRBD1 many TRBV4-2 TGTGCCAGCAGCCCTCAGGGGGGCCACAATCAGCCCCAGCATTTT CASSPQGGHNQPQHF
TRBJ2-3 NA NA TRBV5-1 TGCGCCAGCAGCCCCGACCGTGATAGGGGGACGCAGTATTTT CASSPDRDRGTQYF
TRBJ1-6 NA NA TRBV11-2 TGTGCCAGCAGCTTAGGGTGGGCGGACAGTAGTAATTCACCCCTCCACTTT CASSLGWADSSNSPLHF
TRBJ1-1 NA few TRBV21-1 TGTGCCAGCAGCAAAGGGACAGGGGGCACTGAAGCTTTCTTT CASSKGTGGTEAFF
TRBJ1-2 NA NA TRBV29-1 TGCAGCACCGAAGGGACGGCAAACTATGGCTACACCTTC CSTEGTANYGYTF
TRBJ2-1 NA many TRBV11-2 TGTGCCAGCAGCTTAGGTTGGCACCTGCTGGGCGATGAGCAGTTCTTC CASSLGWHLLGDEQFF
TRBJ2-1 NA NA TRBV2 TGTGCCAGCGGGGCAGGAGGGCGCAATGAGCAGTTCTTC CASGAGGRNEQFF
TRBJ2-1 NA few TRBV14 TGTGCCAGCAGCCACCGACAGTCGGCATACTACAATGAGCAGTTCTTC CASSHRQSAYYNEQFF
TRBJ2-2 NA NA TRBV21-1 TGTGCCAGCAGCCTCAGTGCGCGGGAGGGCCAAACCGGGGAGCTGTTTTTT CASSLSAREGQTGELFF
TRBJ2-6 NA few TRBV11-1 TGTGCCAGCAGTTTGCTCGTGAGCTCTGGGGCCAACGTCCTGACTTTC CASSLLVSSGANVLTF
TRBJ2-7 NA many TRBV6-5 TGTGCCAGCAGTTTGGGACAATCGAGGGAGCAGTACTTC CASSLGQSREQYF